The 24 T cell receptor beta chains below were found in one sample sequenced in a study of CD8+ T cells in alopecia areata. cDNA serving as the sequencing template came from extracted, reverse transcribed RNA. The table came from immunoSEQ multiplex PCR; TCRdb's copy has only in-frame clones and leaves some out. This sample carries 120,000 to 150,000 clones, about 86% of them seen once, and the ten largest clones take around 13%. Treatment indicated: oral pan-JAK inhibitor, 5-10 mg twice daily. Sample: CD8+ T cells sorted from blood, taken at week 4, from a patient treated with tofacitinib. The receptor set was obtained from a human donor with alopecia areata.

The CDR3 DNA reads TGCAGCGTTCGGACAGCATTGAACACTGAAGCTTTCTTT. Encoded protein: CSVRTALNTEAFF. The genes are TRBV29-1 and TRBJ1-1, with D possibly matching TRBD1 (6 bases). Trimming took 5 bases from V and 0 from J, leaving 10 bases between them. The germline CDR1 and CDR2 sequences are SQVTM and ANQGSEA. The CDR3 totals 13 residues. Full variable domain (missing parts from reference TRBV29-1 and TRBJ1-1): SAVISQKPSRDICQRGTSLTIQCQVDSQVTMMFWYRQQPGQSLTLIATANQGSEATYESGFVIDKFPISRPNLTFSTLTVSNMSPEDSSIYLCSVRTALNTEAFFGQGTRLTVV.

The chain uses TRBV5-4 and TRBJ2-5, with D tentatively TRBD2 (6 bases). This CDR3 has 15 residues. Deletions cut 4 bases from V and 5 bases from J, with 18 bases between. Germline V CDR1 and CDR2: SGHNT, YYREEE (reference sequence). The CDR3 bases are TGTGCCAGCAGCCACGGAAACGGAGGGTATGAGACCCAGTACTTC. Its protein product is CASSHGNGGYETQYF.

This rearrangement joins TRBV5-1 to TRBJ2-7; D call uncertain. The germline V and J ends were trimmed by 1 base and 4 bases, with 18 bases remaining between them. CDR1 and CDR2 (germline): SGHRS, YFSETQ. This CDR3 region has 16 residues. The CDR3 DNA reads as TGCGCCAGCAGCTTGTCGTCCCTGTCCGGGTTGTACGAGCAGTACTTC. This gives the protein CASSLSSLSGLYEQYF.

This rearrangement joins TRBV7-6 to TRBJ1-2; D ambiguous. V was cut by 5 bases and J by 0 bases, with 16 bases left in between. Germline-derived CDR1 and CDR2 are SGHVS and FNYEAQ. This CDR3 is built from 16 residues. The CDR3 bases are TGTGCCAGCAGCCCCACCCCGCTGGAGGCTAACTATGGCTACACCTTC. Protein: CASSPTPLEANYGYTF.

The V gene is TRBV7-6, the J gene TRBJ1-2, with D hard to call. The CDR3 contains 14 residues. Germline assignment: CDR1 SGHVS and CDR2 FNYEAQ. Between the trimmed V and J ends, which lost 2 bases and 7 bases, there was a span of 14 bases. The CDR3 DNA reads as TGTGCCAGCAGCTTAAGTGGCCCGTCGGTTGGCTACACCTTC. The encoded protein is CASSLSGPSVGYTF.

J is TRBJ2-4 and V is TRBV29-1, with D unclear. This CDR3 is 15 amino acids long. The V end lost 3 bases, the J end lost 1 base, and 13 bases lay between the germline ends. Germline assignment: CDR1 SQVTM and CDR2 ANQGSEA. CDR3: CSVEAEDVAKNIQYF. CDR3 in DNA: TGCAGCGTTGAGGCTGAGGACGTGGCCAAAAACATTCAGTACTTC.

The chain links TRBV29-1 to TRBJ2-2, with 9 bases that match TRBD2. This CDR3 comprises 17 residues. After removal of 0 bases from V and 4 bases from J, the junction contained 9 bases not matched to a gene. Germline values: CDR1 SQVTM, CDR2 ANQGSEA. This CDR3 reads CSVEERVAGGSTGELFF. CDR3 in DNA: TGCAGCGTTGAAGAAAGGGTTGCGGGAGGGTCCACCGGGGAGCTGTTTTTT.

This chain joins TRBV11-2 and TRBJ2-7, with TRBD2 as a possible D gene (7 bases). The CDR3 runs 16 residues. V dropped 5 bases and J dropped 5 bases, with 22 bases sitting between them. Germline V gene data show CDR1 as SGHAT and CDR2 as FQNNGV. The CDR3 DNA reads as TGTGCCAGCAGCCCCACACCGGGGGGCATGTTGGACGAGCAGTACTTC. Its protein is CASSPTPGGMLDEQYF. Full variable domain (outside the CDR3, taken from reference TRBV11-2 and TRBJ2-7): EAGVAQSPRYKIIEKRQSVAFWCNPISGHATLYWYQQILGQGPKLLIQFQNNGVVDDSQLPKDRFSAERLKGVDSTLKIQPAKLEDSAVYLCASSPTPGGMLDEQYFGPGTRLTVT.

This chain joins TRBV2 and TRBJ2-4; D uncertain. Germline V lookup: CDR1 SNHLY, CDR2 FYNNEI. CDR3 length: 15 amino acids. V lost 6 bases, J lost 0 bases, and 12 bases lay in between. CDR3 in DNA: TGTGCCAGCAGCTACGGAACCCTAGCCAAAAACATTCAGTACTTC. This sequence encodes CASSYGTLAKNIQYF.

Notes on this clone: One end of the junction fails to match germline, which may point to a read error. V usage is TRBV27 and J usage is TRBJ2-1; TRBD1 agrees at 7 bases. The CDR3 consists of 11 residues. Germline CDR1 reads MNHEY; CDR2 reads SMNVEV (reference sequence). The CDR3 bases are TGTGCCAGCAGTCTCGGGACAGAGCGGTTCTTC. It codes for CASSLGTERFF.

This chain joins TRBV5-4 and TRBJ1-2, with D possibly matching TRBD1 (6 bases). The CDR3 length is 14 residues. Trimming removed 4 bases from V and 1 base from J, with 11 bases in between. CDR1 and CDR2 from the germline V gene are SGHNT and YYREEE (reference sequence). This CDR3 reads CASSPTGLNYGYTF. The DNA for the CDR3 is TGTGCCAGCAGCCCGACAGGTCTTAACTATGGCTACACCTTC.

J is TRBJ2-1 and V is TRBV7-9; maybe TRBD1 (7 bases). This CDR3 is 13 amino acids long. The germline V gene encodes CDR1 SEHNR and CDR2 FQNEAQ (reference sequence). V was clipped by 2 bases and J by 10 bases, with 12 bases between them. Here the CDR3 DNA reads TGTGCCAGCAGCTTATTTCAGGGGGGAGAGCAGTTCTTC. This sequence encodes CASSLFQGGEQFF.

The J gene is TRBJ2-1, the V gene TRBV19; D is ambiguous. V lost 8 bases to trimming and J lost 3 bases, with 11 bases between them. The CDR3 covers 13 residues. In germline, CDR1 is LNHDA, CDR2 SQIVND (reference sequence). CDR3 amino acids: CASCPGHYNEQFF. DNA of the CDR3: TGTGCCAGTTGCCCAGGCCACTACAATGAGCAGTTCTTC.

This clone was found once. V is TRBV6-5 and J is TRBJ2-7; unclear D gene. Trimming removed 2 bases from V and 5 bases from J, with 10 bases in between. Germline assignment: CDR1 MNHEY and CDR2 SVGAGI. CDR3 length: 13 residues. The CDR3 is CASSYALSNEQYF. The CDR3 coding sequence is TGTGCCAGCAGTTACGCCCTCAGTAACGAGCAGTACTTC.

The chain employs TRBV6-6 and TRBJ1-1; TRBD1 is a possible D gene (6 bases). Trimming shortened V by 4 bases and J by 13 bases, and 19 bases separated the two germline ends. The CDR3 runs to 13 residues. Germline values: CDR1 MNHNY, CDR2 SVGAGI (reference sequence). The CDR3 loop reads CASSCDRSTRGFF. The CDR3 DNA sequence: TGTGCCAGCAGTTGCGACAGGTCCACCCGTGGTTTCTTT.

J is TRBJ2-5 and V is TRBV9; D possibly corresponds to TRBD1 (6 bases). The tail of the sequence fits TRBJ2-7 better, so the J call may be wrong. The CDR3 length is 11 residues. Germline lookup yields CDR1 SGDLS and CDR2 YYNGEE. The CDR3: CASSIGGEQYF. CDR3 nucleotide sequence: TGTGCCAGCAGCATAGGGGGCGAGCAGTACTTC.

The chain employs TRBV10-3 and TRBJ2-5, with D possibly TRBD1 on 6 matching bases. Germline loops: CDR1 ENHRY, CDR2 SYGVKD. Trimming cost V 6 bases and J 2 bases, with 16 bases left between them. The CDR3 has 15 amino acids. The CDR3: CAIRPRGQTQETQYF. DNA for the CDR3: TGTGCCATCAGACCCAGAGGACAGACACAAGAGACCCAGTACTTC.

The chain uses TRBV30 and TRBJ2-7; no reliable D call. CDR3 length equals 13 residues. Trimming shortened V by 4 bases and J by 0 bases, and 10 bases separated the two germline ends. CDR1 is GTSNPN and CDR2 is SVGIG in the germline V gene (reference sequence). The CDR3 loop reads CAWIGDSSYEQYF. The CDR3 DNA reads TGTGCCTGGATTGGGGATAGCTCCTACGAGCAGTACTTC.

This clone appeared a single time. The CDR3 nucleotides are TGTGCCAGCAGGACAGCGGGGGACAATGAGCAGTTCTTC. It codes for CASRTAGDNEQFF. The rearrangement uses TRBV11-1 and TRBJ2-1; TRBD2 matches at 8 bases. The CDR3 has 13 residues. V lost 6 bases to trimming and J lost 5 bases; unmatched junction nucleotides: 3. The germline V gene encodes CDR1 SGHAT and CDR2 FQDESV (reference sequence).

This clone was seen just once. V and J are TRBV7-2 and TRBJ2-7, with unresolved D. V shed 6 bases and J shed 5 bases, with 17 bases lying between them. Germline lookup yields CDR1 SGHTA and CDR2 FQGNSA. The CDR3 sequence is 14 residues long. The CDR3 region is CASRAHGEVHEQYF. As DNA, the CDR3 is TGTGCCAGCAGAGCCCATGGGGAAGTCCACGAGCAGTACTTC.

The V and J genes are TRBV29-1 and TRBJ1-1; D not certain. V was trimmed by 4 bases and J by 0 bases, leaving 9 bases between them. This CDR3 is 13 amino acids long. From germline, CDR1 is SQVTM and CDR2 ANQGSEA. DNA of the CDR3: TGCAGCGTTGTTTTAGGACTGAACACTGAAGCTTTCTTT. Translating gives CSVVLGLNTEAFF.

This clone appeared a few times. The chain combines TRBV29-1 with TRBJ1-4, with TRBD1 identical over 7 bases. The length of the CDR3 is 13 residues. CDR1 SQVTM and CDR2 ANQGSEA come from the germline V gene. The V segment lost 7 bases and the J segment 6 bases; nucleotides outside the gene matches: 8. The CDR3 DNA reads TGCAGCGGCGTCCGGGACAGTGATGAAAAACTGTTTTTT. This sequence encodes CSGVRDSDEKLFF.

V and J are TRBV30 and TRBJ2-7, with TRBD1 matching 7 bases. CDR1 is GTSNPN, CDR2 SVGIG, per germline (reference sequence). V shed 4 bases and J 9 bases; nucleotides not matched to a gene: 15. CDR3 length: 14 amino acids. This chain's CDR3 is CAWTWAGGPGRQYF. DNA for the CDR3: TGTGCCTGGACTTGGGCAGGGGGTCCGGGGAGGCAGTACTTC.

The chain joins TRBV29-1 to TRBJ2-5, with 10 bases lining up with TRBD2. The CDR3 runs to 11 residues. The trim removed 7 bases at V and 9 bases at J, leaving 5 bases unmatched. Germline V gene sequence: CDR1 SQVTM, CDR2 ANQGSEA. CDR3 amino acids: CSASGGEAQYF. For the CDR3, the DNA is TGCAGCGCGAGCGGGGGGGAGGCCCAGTACTTC.